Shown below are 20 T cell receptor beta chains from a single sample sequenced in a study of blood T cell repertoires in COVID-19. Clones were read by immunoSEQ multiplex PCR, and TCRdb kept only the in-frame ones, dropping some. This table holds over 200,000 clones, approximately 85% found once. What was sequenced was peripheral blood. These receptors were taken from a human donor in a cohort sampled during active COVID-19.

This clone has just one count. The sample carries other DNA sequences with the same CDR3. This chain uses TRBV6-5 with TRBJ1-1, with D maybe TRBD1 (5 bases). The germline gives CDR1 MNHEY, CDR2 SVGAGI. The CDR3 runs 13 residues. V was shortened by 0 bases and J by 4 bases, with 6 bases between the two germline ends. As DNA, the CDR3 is TGTGCCAGCAGTTACTCCAGGGCCACTGAAGCTTTCTTT. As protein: CASSYSRATEAFF.

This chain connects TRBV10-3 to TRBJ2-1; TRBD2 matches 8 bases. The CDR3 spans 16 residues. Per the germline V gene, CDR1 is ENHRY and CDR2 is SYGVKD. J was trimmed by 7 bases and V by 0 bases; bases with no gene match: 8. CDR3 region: CAISESGLAGRNEQFF. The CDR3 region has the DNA TGTGCCATCAGTGAGTCTGGGCTAGCGGGTCGTAATGAGCAGTTCTTC.

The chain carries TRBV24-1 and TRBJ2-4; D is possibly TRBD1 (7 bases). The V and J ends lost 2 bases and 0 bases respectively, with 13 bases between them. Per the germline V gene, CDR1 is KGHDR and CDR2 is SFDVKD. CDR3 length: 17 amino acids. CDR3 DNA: TGTGCCACCAGTGATTCCGCAGGGGGACTAGCCAAAAACATTCAGTACTTC. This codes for CATSDSAGGLAKNIQYF.

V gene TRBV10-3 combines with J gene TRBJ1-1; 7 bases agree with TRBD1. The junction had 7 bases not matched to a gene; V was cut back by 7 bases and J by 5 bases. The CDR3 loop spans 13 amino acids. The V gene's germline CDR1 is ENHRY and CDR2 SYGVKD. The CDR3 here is CAIKLDRETEAFF. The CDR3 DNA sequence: TGTGCCATCAAGTTAGACAGGGAGACTGAAGCTTTCTTT.

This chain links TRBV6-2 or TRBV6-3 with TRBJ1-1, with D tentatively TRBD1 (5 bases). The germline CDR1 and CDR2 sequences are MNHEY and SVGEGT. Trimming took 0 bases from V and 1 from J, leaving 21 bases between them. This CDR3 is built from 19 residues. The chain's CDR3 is CASSYSRVGAGQGNTEAFF. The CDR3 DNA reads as TGTGCCAGCAGTTACTCGAGGGTTGGCGCGGGGCAGGGGAACACTGAAGCTTTCTTT.

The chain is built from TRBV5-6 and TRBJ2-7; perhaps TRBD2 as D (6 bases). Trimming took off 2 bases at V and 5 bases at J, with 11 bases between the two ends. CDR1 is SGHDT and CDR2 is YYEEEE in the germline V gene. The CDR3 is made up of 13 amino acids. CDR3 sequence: CASSFGTGNEQYF. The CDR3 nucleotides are TGTGCCAGCAGCTTCGGGACTGGGAACGAGCAGTACTTC.

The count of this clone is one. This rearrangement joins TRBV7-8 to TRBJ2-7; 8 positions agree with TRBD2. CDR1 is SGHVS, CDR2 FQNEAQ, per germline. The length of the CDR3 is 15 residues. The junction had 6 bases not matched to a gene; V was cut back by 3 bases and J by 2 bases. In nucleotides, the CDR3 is TGTGCCAGCAGCTTCCGGGGGGGACCAGCCTACGAGCAGTACTTC. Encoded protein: CASSFRGGPAYEQYF.

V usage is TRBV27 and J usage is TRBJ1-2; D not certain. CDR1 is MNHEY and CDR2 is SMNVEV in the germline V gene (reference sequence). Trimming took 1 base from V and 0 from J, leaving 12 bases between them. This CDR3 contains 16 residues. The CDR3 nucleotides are TGTGCCAGCAGTTTATGGGCAGGCCCCGCTAACTATGGCTACACCTTC. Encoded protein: CASSLWAGPANYGYTF.

The CDR3 bases are TGTGCCAGCAAGAGGGAGAGGGTTGGCTATTATGGCTACACCTTC. Translating gives CASKRERVGYYGYTF. V is TRBV6-5 and J is TRBJ1-2, with unresolved D. This CDR3 is built from 15 residues. CDR1 and CDR2 from the germline V gene are MNHEY and SVGAGI. Deletions cut 7 bases from V and 5 bases from J, with 20 bases between.

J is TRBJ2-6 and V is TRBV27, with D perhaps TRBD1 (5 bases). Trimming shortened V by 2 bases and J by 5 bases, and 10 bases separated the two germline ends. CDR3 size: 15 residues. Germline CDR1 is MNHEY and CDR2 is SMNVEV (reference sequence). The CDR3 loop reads CASSLDSRRANVLTF. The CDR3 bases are TGTGCCAGCAGTTTAGACAGCAGACGGGCCAACGTCCTGACTTTC.

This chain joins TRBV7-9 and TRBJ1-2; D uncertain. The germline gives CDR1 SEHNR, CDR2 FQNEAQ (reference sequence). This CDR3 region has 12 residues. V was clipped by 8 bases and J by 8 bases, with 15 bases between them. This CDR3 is CASAPALSGYTF. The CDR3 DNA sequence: TGTGCCAGCGCCCCTGCCCTATCCGGCTACACCTTC.

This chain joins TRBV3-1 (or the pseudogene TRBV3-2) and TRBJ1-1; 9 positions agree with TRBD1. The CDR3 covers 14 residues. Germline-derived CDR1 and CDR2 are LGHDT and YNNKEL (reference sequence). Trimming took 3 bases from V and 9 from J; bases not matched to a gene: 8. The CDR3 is CASSHETGGKQAFF. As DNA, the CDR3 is TGTGCCAGCAGCCACGAAACAGGGGGCAAGCAAGCTTTCTTT.

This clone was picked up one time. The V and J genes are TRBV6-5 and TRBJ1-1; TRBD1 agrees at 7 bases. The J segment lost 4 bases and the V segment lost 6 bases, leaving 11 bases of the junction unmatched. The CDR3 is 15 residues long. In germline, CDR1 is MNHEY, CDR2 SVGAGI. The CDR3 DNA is TGTGCCAGCAGAGGAGACAGGGAAAGGGTCACTGAAGCTTTCTTT. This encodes CASRGDRERVTEAFF.

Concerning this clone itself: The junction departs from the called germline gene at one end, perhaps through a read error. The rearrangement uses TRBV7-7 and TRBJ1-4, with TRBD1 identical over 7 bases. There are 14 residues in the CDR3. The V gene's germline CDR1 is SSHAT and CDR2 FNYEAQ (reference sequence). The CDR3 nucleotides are TGTGCTAGCAGCCGGGGACAGCCTAATGAAAAACTGTTTTTT. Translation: CASSRGQPNEKLFF.

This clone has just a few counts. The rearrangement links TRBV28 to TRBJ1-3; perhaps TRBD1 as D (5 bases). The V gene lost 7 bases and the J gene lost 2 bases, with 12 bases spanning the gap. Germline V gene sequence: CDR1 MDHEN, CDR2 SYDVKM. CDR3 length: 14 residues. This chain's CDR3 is CASTPGGAGNTIYF. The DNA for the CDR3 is TGTGCCAGCACTCCGGGGGGAGCTGGAAACACCATATATTTT.

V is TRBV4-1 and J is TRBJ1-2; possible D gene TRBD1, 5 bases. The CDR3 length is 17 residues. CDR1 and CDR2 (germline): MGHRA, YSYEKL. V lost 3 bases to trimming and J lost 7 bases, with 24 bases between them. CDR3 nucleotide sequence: TGCGCCAGCAGCCAGCTCTCCGGGGGAGGCAGCGGGGGTGGCTACACCTTC. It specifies CASSQLSGGGSGGGYTF.

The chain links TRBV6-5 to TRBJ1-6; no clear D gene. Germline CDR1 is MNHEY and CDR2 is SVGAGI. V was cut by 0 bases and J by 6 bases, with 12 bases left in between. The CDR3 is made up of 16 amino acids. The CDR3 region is CASSYSKTQLNSPLHF. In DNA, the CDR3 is TGTGCCAGCAGTTACTCGAAGACTCAACTTAATTCACCCCTCCACTTT.

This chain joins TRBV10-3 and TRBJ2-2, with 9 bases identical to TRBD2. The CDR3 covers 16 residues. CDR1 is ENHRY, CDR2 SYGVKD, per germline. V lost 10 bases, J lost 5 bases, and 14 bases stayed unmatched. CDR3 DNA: TGTGCCACTGGGGGGGATAGCGGGAGAGGAACCGGGGAGCTGTTTTTT. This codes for CATGGDSGRGTGELFF.

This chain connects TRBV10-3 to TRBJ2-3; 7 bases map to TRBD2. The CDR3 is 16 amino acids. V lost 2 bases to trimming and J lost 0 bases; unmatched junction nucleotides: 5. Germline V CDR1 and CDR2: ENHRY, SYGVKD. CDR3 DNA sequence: TGTGCCATCAGTGAGGCTAGCGGACTTAGCACAGATACGCAGTATTTT. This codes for CAISEASGLSTDTQYF.

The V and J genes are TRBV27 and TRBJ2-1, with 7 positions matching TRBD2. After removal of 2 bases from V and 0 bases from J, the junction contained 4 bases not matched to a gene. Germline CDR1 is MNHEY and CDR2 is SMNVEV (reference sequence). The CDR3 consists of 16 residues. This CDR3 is CASSLRAGTSYNEQFF. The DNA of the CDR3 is TGTGCCAGCAGTTTACGAGCGGGGACCTCCTACAATGAGCAGTTCTTC.